Presented here are 7 T cell receptor beta chains from one specimen sequenced in a study of T-cell memory formation after mild COVID-19. TCRdb independently ran MiXCR on the 5' RACE reads; one entry per CDR3 protein. The sample contains about 82,000 distinct CDR3 sequences, 9.5% to 15% of which appear only once. The sample was PBMCs or a T cell subset sorted from them (not recorded which). The receptors originated from a man younger than 35 who had mild COVID-19 (a few samples of this study predate the infection). Cell type and time point are not known.

This clonotype was seen a handful of times. The J gene is TRBJ2-1, the V gene TRBV7-9; tentatively, D is TRBD2 (6 bases). Germline V gene data show CDR1 as SEHNR and CDR2 as FQNEAQ (reference sequence). With 6 bases removed from V and 4 bases from J, the gap between germline ends came to 22 bases. This CDR3 region has 17 residues. CDR3 bases: TGTGCCAGCAGTCAAGCTACGGCGGGGCGCGGGTACAATGAGCAGTTCTTC. Translation: CASSQATAGRGYNEQFF.

The rearrangement links TRBV7-9 to TRBJ1-1; D gene ambiguous. V gave up 3 bases and J gave up 6 bases, with 5 bases separating them. Germline CDR1 is SEHNR and CDR2 is FQNEAQ (reference sequence). This CDR3 spans 11 amino acids. CDR3 residues: CASSFGPEAFF. CDR3 bases: TGTGCCAGCAGCTTCGGGCCTGAAGCTTTCTTT.

The chain employs TRBV6-6 and TRBJ1-1; no clear D gene. The CDR3 spans 15 residues. Germline V gene lookup returns CDR1 MNHNY and CDR2 SVGAGI (reference sequence). Deletions cut 2 bases from V and 0 bases from J, with 10 bases between. CDR3: CASSYDRGVNTEAFF. In DNA, the CDR3 is TGTGCCAGCAGTTACGATCGGGGAGTGAACACTGAAGCTTTCTTT.

This clonotype was seen only a few times. The chain is built from TRBV7-6 and TRBJ1-1; D ambiguous. The CDR3 spans 12 residues. Germline CDR1 is SGHVS and CDR2 is FNYEAQ. Trimming removed 5 bases from V and 6 bases from J, with 10 bases in between. CDR3 DNA sequence: TGTGCCAGCAGCACTGGTGAGGCTGAAGCTTTCTTT. It encodes CASSTGEAEAFF.

The chain has TRBV5-1 and TRBJ1-6; D not resolved. V was clipped by 3 bases and J by 5 bases, with 15 bases between them. This CDR3 region has 16 residues. Germline CDR1 reads SGHRS; CDR2 reads YFSETQ. In nucleotides, the CDR3 is TGCGCCAGCAGCTCGCGTTGGACGGAAGATAATTCACCCCTCCACTTT. Translating gives CASSSRWTEDNSPLHF. Full variable domain (remainder filled in from reference TRBV5-1 and TRBJ1-6): KAGVTQTPRYLIKTRGQQVTLSCSPISGHRSVSWYQQTPGQGLQFLFEYFSETQRNKGNFPGRFSGRQFSNSRSEMNVSTLELGDSALYLCASSSRWTEDNSPLHFGNGTRLTVT.

This clonotype was recorded once. The J gene is TRBJ1-1, the V gene TRBV2, with 7 bases fitting TRBD1. After removal of 4 bases from V and 1 base from J, the junction contained 9 bases not matched to a gene. The CDR3 is 16 residues long. Germline values: CDR1 SNHLY, CDR2 FYNNEI. The CDR3 reads CASSGVGGPTNTEAFF. The CDR3 DNA sequence: TGTGCCAGCAGTGGGGTAGGGGGCCCGACGAACACTGAAGCTTTCTTT.

This clonotype has just a few counts. CDR3 region: CASSPLGGGRDTQYF. The CDR3 nucleotides read TGTGCCAGCAGTCCCCTCGGAGGGGGGAGAGATACGCAGTATTTT. This sequence joins TRBV6-5 and TRBJ2-3; D tentatively fits TRBD1 or TRBD2 (6 bases each). Germline V gene lookup returns CDR1 MNHEY and CDR2 SVGAGI. This CDR3 region has 15 residues. Deletions cut 5 bases from V and 5 bases from J, with 17 bases between.